The T cell receptor (beta chain) under discussion was sequenced for a study of blood T cell repertoires in COVID-19. Across the whole study: Donors in the United States, Italy and Spain gave samples during acute or convalescent COVID-19.

From germline, CDR1 is MNHNS and CDR2 SASEGT. The CDR3 covers 16 residues. V was pared by 4 bases and J by 4 bases, with 7 bases of the junction left unmatched. Original processing notes: Amplifying reference gene primers gave estimates of nucleated cell counts. Generated by immunoSEQ multiplex PCR, the TCRdb table keeps only in-frame clones and is missing some. D and trimming come from the DNA, and the V and J calls and clone size come from that table. The data show some 250,000 clones, 65% to 85% seen once. The origin of this receptor is a man in his fifties or sixties with active or convalescent COVID-19. Sequencing was performed on peripheral blood. The chain links TRBV6-1 to TRBJ2-3; 11 bases align to TRBD2. CDR3 coding DNA: TGTGCCAGCAGTGCCACCTTAGCGGGGGGGCCAGATACGCAGTATTTT. It specifies CASSATLAGGPDTQYF.